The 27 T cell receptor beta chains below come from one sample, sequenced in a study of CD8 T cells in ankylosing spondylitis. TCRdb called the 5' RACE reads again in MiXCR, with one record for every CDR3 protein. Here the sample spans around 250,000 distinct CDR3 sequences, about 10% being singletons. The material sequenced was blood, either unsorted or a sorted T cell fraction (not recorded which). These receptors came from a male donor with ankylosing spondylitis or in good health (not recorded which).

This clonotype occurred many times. CDR3 sequence (DNA): TGTGCCAGCAGGACAGGCGGTACTGAAGCTTTCTTT. As protein: CASRTGGTEAFF. This chain uses TRBV25-1 with TRBJ1-1, with D possibly matching TRBD1 (6 bases). The CDR3 loop spans 12 amino acids. The V end was cut by 6 bases, the J end by 5 bases, with 10 bases between. CDR1 and CDR2 (germline): MGHDK, SYGVNS. Full variable domain (rest looked up from reference TRBV25-1 and TRBJ1-1): EADIYQTPRYLVIGTGKKITLECSQTMGHDKMYWYQQDPGMELHLIHYSYGVNSTEKGDLSSESTVSRIRTEHFPLTLESARPSHTSQYLCASRTGGTEAFFGQGTRLTVV.

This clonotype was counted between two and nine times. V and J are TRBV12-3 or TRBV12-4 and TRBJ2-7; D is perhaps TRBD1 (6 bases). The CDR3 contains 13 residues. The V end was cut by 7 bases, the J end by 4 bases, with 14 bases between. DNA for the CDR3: TGTGCCAGCACCACAGGACAGCCATACGAGCAGTACTTC. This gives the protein CASTTGQPYEQYF.

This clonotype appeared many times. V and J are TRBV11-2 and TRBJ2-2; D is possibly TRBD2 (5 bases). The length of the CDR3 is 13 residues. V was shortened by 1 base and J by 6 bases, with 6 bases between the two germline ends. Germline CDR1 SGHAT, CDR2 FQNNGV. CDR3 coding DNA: TGTGCCAGCAGCTTAGGGAGGTCCGGGGAGCTGTTTTTT. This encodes CASSLGRSGELFF.

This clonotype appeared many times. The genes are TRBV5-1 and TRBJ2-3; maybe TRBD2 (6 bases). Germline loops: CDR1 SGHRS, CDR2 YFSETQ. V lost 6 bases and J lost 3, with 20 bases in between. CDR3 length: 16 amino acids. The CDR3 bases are TGCGCCAGCAAAGGCCCCCTGGCGGGGAAAACAGATACGCAGTATTTT. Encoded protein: CASKGPLAGKTDTQYF.

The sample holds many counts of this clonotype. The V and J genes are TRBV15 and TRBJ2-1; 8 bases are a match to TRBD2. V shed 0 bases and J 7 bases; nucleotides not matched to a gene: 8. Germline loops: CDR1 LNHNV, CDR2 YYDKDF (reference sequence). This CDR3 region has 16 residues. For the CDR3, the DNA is TGTGCCACCAGCAGAGATGATAGCGGACTAGCTAATGAGCAGTTCTTC. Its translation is CATSRDDSGLANEQFF.

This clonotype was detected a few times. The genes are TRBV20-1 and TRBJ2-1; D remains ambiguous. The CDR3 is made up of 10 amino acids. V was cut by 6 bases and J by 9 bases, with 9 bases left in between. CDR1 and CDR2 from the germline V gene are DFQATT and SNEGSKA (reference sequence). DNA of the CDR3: TGCAGTGCAGAAAGGGCTGAGCAGTTCTTC. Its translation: CSAERAEQFF.

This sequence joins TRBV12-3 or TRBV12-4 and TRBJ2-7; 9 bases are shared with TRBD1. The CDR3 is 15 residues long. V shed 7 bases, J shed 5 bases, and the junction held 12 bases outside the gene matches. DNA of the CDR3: TGTGCCAGCACACTTACACAGGGGGCGCCTCACGAGCAGTACTTC. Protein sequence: CASTLTQGAPHEQYF.

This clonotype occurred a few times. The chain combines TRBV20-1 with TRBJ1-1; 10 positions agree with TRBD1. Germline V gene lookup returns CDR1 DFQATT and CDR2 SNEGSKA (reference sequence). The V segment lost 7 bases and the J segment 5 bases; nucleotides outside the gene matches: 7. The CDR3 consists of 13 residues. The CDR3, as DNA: TGCAGTGTGCCGGGACAGGGGAAAACTGAAGCTTTCTTT. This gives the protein CSVPGQGKTEAFF.

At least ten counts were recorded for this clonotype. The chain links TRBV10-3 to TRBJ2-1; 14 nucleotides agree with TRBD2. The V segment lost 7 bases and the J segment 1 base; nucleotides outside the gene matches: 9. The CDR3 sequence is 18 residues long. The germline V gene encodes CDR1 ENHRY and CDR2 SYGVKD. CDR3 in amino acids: CAITPTSGRVGSYNEQFF. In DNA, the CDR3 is TGTGCCATCACTCCGACTAGCGGGAGGGTCGGATCCTACAATGAGCAGTTCTTC.

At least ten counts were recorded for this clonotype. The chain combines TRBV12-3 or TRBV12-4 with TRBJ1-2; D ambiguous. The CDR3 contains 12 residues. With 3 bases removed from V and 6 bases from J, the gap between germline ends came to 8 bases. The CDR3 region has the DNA TGTGCCAGCAGTTTGAGGTCCCATGGCTACACCTTC. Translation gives CASSLRSHGYTF.

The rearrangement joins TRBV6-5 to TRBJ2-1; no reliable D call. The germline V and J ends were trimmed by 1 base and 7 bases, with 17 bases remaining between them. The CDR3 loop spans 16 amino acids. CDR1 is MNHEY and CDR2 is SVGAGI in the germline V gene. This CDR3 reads CASSYLGNSGGNEQFF. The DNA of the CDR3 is TGTGCCAGCAGTTACTTGGGCAACTCGGGTGGGAATGAGCAGTTCTTC.

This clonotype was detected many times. The CDR3 protein is CASAGGPNQPQHF. The CDR3, as DNA: TGTGCCAGCGCGGGGGGGCCCAATCAGCCCCAGCATTTT. The chain is built from TRBV11-2 and TRBJ1-5; D is perhaps TRBD1 (6 bases). V dropped 8 bases and J dropped 3 bases, with 11 bases sitting between them. CDR1 and CDR2 (germline): SGHAT, FQNNGV. The CDR3 sequence is 13 residues long.

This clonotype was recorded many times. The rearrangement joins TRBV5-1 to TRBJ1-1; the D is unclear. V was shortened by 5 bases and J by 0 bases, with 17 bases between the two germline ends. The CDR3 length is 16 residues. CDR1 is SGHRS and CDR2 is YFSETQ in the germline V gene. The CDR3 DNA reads TGCGCCAGCAGATGGGGTTCCGGTTTGCTGAACACTGAAGCTTTCTTT. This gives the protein CASRWGSGLLNTEAFF.

As DNA, the CDR3 is TGCAGCATGTATGGCACAGATACGCAGTATTTT. Translated: CSMYGTDTQYF. The rearrangement joins TRBV29-1 to TRBJ2-3; the D is unclear. There are 11 residues in the CDR3. Trimming removed 8 bases from V and 1 base from J, with 7 bases in between. Germline lookup yields CDR1 SQVTM and CDR2 ANQGSEA.

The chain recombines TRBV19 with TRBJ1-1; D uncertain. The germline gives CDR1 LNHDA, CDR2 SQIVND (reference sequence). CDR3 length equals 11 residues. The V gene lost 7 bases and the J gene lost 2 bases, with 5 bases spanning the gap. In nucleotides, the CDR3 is TGTGCCAGTATGAAAAACACTGAAGCTTTCTTT. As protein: CASMKNTEAFF.

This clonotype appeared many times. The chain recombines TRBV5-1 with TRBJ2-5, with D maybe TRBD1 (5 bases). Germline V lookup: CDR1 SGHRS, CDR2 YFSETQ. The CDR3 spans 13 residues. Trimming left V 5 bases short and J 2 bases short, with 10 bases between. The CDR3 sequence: CASRGHQQETQYF. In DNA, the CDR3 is TGCGCCAGCAGAGGACATCAACAAGAGACCCAGTACTTC.

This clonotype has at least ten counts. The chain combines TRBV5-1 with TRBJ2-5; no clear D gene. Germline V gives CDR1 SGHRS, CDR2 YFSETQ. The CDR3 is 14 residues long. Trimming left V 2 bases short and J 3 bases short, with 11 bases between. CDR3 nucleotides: TGCGCCAGCAGCTTCCAGTCAGGAGAAGAGACCCAGTACTTC. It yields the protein CASSFQSGEETQYF.

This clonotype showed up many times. CDR3 loop: CASSLSAGIKNGYTF. DNA of the CDR3: TGTGCCAGCAGCTTATCAGCGGGGATAAAAAATGGCTACACCTTC. The V and J genes are TRBV7-6 and TRBJ1-2; no firm D call. The CDR3 has 15 amino acids. Germline CDR1 reads SGHVS; CDR2 reads FNYEAQ. Trimming pared 2 bases from V and 6 bases from J, leaving 16 bases between.

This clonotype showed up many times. The CDR3 region has the DNA TGTGCCAGCACCTCCCAATGGAACTTAGCGTCCGGGGAGCTGTTTTTT. It yields the protein CASTSQWNLASGELFF. The chain links TRBV6-1 to TRBJ2-2; D is possibly TRBD2 (5 bases). Germline CDR1 reads MNHNS; CDR2 reads SASEGT. This CDR3 contains 16 residues. The V end was cut by 7 bases, the J end by 6 bases, with 21 bases between.

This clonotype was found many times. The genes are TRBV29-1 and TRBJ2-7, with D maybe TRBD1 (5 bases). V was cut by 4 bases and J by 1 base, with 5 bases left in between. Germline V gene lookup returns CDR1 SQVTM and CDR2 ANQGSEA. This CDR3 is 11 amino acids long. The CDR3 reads CSVAGSYEQYF. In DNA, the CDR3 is TGCAGCGTTGCAGGGTCCTACGAGCAGTACTTC.

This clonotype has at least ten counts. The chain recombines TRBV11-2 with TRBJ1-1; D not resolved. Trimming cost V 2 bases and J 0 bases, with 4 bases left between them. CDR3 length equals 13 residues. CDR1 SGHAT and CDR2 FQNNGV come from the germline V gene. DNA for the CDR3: TGTGCCAGCAGCTTATACGTGAACACTGAAGCTTTCTTT. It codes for CASSLYVNTEAFF. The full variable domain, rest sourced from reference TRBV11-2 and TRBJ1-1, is EAGVAQSPRYKIIEKRQSVAFWCNPISGHATLYWYQQILGQGPKLLIQFQNNGVVDDSQLPKDRFSAERLKGVDSTLKIQPAKLEDSAVYLCASSLYVNTEAFFGQGTRLTVV.

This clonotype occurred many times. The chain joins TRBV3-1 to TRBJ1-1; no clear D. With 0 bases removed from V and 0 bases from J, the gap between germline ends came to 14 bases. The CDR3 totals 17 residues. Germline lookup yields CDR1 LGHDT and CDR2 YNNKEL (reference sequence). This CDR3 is CASSQDKGARLNTEAFF. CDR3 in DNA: TGTGCCAGCAGCCAAGATAAGGGCGCTAGGCTGAACACTGAAGCTTTCTTT.

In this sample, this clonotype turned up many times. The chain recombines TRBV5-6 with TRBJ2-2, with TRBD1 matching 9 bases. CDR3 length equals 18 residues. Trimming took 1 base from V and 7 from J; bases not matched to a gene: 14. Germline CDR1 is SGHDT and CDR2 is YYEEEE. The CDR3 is CASSLIHTGTGFVGELFF. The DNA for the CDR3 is TGTGCCAGCAGCTTGATTCATACCGGGACAGGGTTCGTCGGGGAGCTGTTTTTT.

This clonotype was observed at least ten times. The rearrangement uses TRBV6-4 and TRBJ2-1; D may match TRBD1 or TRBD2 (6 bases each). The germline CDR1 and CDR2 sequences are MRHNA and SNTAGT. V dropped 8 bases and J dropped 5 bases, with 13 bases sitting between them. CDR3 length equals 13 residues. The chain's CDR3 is CASGEGGDNEQFF. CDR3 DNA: TGTGCCAGCGGCGAGGGGGGTGACAATGAGCAGTTCTTC.

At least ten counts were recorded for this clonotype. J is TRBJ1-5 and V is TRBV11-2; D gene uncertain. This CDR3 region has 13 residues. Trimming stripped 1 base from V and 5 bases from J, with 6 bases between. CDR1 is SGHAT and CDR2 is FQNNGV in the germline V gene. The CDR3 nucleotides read TGTGCCAGCAGCTTAGGCGACTATCAGCCCCAGCATTTT. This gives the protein CASSLGDYQPQHF. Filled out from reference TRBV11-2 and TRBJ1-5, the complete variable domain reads EAGVAQSPRYKIIEKRQSVAFWCNPISGHATLYWYQQILGQGPKLLIQFQNNGVVDDSQLPKDRFSAERLKGVDSTLKIQPAKLEDSAVYLCASSLGDYQPQHFGDGTRLSIL.

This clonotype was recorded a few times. The CDR3 protein is CASSAWGFQETQYF. The CDR3 nucleotides are TGTGCCAGCAGCGCCTGGGGTTTCCAAGAGACCCAGTACTTC. This chain uses TRBV11-2 with TRBJ2-5; D is undetermined. Deletions cut 5 bases from V and 1 base from J, with 11 bases between. CDR3 length: 14 residues. Germline values: CDR1 SGHAT, CDR2 FQNNGV.

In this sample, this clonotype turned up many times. The CDR3 loop is CASSRFGFRSSYEQYF. The CDR3 DNA follows: TGTGCCAGCAGCCGCTTTGGTTTCCGTAGCTCCTACGAGCAGTACTTC. The rearrangement links TRBV12-3 or TRBV12-4 to TRBJ2-7; D remains ambiguous. This CDR3 has 16 amino acids. The V and J ends lost 6 bases and 0 bases respectively, with 18 bases between them.